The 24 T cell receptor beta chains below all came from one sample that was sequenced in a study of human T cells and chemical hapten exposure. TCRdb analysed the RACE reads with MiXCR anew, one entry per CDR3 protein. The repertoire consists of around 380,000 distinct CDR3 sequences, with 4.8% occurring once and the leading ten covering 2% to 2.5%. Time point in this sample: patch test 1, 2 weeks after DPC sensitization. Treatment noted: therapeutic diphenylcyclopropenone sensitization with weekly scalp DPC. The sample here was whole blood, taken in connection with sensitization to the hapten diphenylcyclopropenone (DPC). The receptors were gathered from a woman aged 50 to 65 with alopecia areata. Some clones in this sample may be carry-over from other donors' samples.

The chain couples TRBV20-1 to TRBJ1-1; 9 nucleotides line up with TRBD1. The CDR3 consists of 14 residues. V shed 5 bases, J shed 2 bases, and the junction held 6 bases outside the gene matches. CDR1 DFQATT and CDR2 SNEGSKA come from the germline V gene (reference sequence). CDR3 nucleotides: TGCAGTGCTGCCGACAGGGGGGCTAACACTGAAGCTTTCTTT. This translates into CSAADRGANTEAFF.

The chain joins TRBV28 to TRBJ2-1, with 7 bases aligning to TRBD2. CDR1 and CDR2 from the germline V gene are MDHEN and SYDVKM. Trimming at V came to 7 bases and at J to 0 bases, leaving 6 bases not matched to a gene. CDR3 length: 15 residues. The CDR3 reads CASTMGGSSYNEQFF. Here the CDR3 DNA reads TGTGCCAGCACCATGGGGGGGAGCTCCTACAATGAGCAGTTCTTC.

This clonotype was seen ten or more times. CDR3: CASRPADRVRGYTF. In nucleotides, the CDR3 is TGTGCCAGCAGGCCGGCGGACAGGGTCAGAGGCTACACCTTC. The chain recombines TRBV5-4 with TRBJ1-2; 8 nucleotides align to TRBD1. CDR1 is SGHNT and CDR2 is YYREEE in the germline V gene (reference sequence). This CDR3 spans 14 amino acids. The junction had 11 bases not matched to a gene; V was cut back by 5 bases and J by 8 bases.

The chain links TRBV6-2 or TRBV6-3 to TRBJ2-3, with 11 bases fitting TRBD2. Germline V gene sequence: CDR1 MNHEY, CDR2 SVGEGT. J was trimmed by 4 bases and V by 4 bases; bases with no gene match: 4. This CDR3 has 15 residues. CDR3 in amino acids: CASSFPGLAADTQYF. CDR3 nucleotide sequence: TGTGCCAGCAGTTTCCCGGGACTAGCGGCAGATACGCAGTATTTT.

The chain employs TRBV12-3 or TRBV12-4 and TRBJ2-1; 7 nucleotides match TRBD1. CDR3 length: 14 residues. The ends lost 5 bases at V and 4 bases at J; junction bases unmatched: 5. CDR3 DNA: TGTGCCAGCAGTCAATCGGGACAGTACAATGAGCAGTTCTTC. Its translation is CASSQSGQYNEQFF.

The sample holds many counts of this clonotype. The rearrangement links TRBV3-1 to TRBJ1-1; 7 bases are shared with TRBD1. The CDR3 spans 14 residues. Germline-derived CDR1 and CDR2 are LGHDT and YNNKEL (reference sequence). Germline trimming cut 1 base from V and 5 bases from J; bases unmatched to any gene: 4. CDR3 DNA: TGTGCCAGCAGCCAAGCCAGGGGGAGGACTGAAGCTTTCTTT. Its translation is CASSQARGRTEAFF.

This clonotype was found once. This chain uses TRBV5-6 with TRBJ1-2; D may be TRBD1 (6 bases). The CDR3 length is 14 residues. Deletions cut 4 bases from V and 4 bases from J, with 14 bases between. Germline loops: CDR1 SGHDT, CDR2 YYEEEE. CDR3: CASSPNQGFYGYTF. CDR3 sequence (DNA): TGTGCCAGCAGCCCGAACCAGGGGTTCTATGGCTACACCTTC.

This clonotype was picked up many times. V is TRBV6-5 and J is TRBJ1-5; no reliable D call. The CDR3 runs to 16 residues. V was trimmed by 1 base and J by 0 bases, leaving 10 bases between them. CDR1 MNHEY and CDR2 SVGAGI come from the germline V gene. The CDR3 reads CASSYWGIGSNQPQHF. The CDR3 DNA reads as TGTGCCAGCAGTTACTGGGGTATTGGTAGCAATCAGCCCCAGCATTTT.

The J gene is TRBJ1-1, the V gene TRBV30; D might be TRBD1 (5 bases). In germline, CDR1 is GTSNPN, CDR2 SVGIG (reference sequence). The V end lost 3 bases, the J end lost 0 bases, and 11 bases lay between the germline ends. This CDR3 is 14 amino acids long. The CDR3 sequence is CAWSPPGLNTEAFF. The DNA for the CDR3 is TGTGCCTGGAGCCCCCCGGGGCTGAACACTGAAGCTTTCTTT.

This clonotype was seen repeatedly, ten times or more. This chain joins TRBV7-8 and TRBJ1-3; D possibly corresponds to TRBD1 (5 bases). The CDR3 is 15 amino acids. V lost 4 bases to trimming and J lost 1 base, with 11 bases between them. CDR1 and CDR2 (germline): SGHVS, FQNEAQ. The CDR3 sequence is CASSSPTVSGNTIYF. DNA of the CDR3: TGTGCCAGCAGCTCCCCGACAGTTTCTGGAAACACCATATATTTT.

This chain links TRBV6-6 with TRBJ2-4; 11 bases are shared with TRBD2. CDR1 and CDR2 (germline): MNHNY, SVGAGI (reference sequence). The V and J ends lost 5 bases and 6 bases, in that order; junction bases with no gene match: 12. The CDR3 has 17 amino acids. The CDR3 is CASSHTSGSSLVNIQYF. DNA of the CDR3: TGTGCCAGCAGTCATACTAGCGGGAGCTCACTGGTAAACATTCAGTACTTC.

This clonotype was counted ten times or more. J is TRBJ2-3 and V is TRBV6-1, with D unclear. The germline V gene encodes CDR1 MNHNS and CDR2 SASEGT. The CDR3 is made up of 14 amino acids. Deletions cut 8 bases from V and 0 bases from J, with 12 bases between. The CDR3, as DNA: TGTGCCAGCGAAGGCGGTGCTAGCACAGATACGCAGTATTTT. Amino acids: CASEGGASTDTQYF.

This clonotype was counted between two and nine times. The CDR3 loop reads CASSLDGSSYNSPLHF. The CDR3 DNA reads TGCGCCAGCAGCTTGGACGGTAGCTCCTATAATTCACCCCTCCACTTT. V usage is TRBV5-1 and J usage is TRBJ1-6, with D unresolved. Deletions cut 0 bases from V and 0 bases from J, with 7 bases between. CDR1 is SGHRS, CDR2 YFSETQ, per germline. This CDR3 comprises 16 residues.

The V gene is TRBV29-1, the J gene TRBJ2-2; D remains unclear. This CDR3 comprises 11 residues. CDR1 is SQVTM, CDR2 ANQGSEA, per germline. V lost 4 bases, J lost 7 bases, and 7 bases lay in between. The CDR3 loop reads CSVAAVGELFF. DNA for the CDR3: TGCAGCGTTGCTGCTGTCGGGGAGCTGTTTTTT.

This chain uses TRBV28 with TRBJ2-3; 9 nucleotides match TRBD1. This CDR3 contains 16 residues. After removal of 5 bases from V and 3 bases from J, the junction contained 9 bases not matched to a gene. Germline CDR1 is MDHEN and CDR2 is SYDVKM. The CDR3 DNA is TGTGCCAGCAGTCAAGGGGACAGGGCGTTGACAGATACGCAGTATTTT. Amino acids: CASSQGDRALTDTQYF.

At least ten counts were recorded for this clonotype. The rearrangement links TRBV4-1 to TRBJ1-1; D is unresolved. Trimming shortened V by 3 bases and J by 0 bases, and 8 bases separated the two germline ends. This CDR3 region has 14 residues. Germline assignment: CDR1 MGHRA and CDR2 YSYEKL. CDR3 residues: CASSQGYMNTEAFF. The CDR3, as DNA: TGCGCCAGCAGCCAGGGGTACATGAACACTGAAGCTTTCTTT.

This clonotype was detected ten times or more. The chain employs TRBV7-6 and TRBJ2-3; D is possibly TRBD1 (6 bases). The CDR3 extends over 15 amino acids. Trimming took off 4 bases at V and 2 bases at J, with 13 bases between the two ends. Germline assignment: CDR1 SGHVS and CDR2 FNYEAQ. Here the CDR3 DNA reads TGTGCCAGCAGCTCACTGGACAGTCCCACAGATACGCAGTATTTT. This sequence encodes CASSSLDSPTDTQYF.

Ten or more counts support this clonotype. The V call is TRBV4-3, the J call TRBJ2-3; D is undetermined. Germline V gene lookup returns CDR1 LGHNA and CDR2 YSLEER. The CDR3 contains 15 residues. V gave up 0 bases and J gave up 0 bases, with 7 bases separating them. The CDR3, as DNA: TGCGCCAGCAGCCAAGAGTCAGCCAGCACAGATACGCAGTATTTT. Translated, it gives CASSQESASTDTQYF.

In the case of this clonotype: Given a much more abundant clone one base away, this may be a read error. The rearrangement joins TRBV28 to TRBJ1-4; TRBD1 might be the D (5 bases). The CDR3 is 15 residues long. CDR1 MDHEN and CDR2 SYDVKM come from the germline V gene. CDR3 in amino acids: CASRERGSPNENLFF. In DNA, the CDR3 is TGTGCCAGCAGAGAAAGGGGCTCGCCTAATGAAAACCTGTTTTTT.

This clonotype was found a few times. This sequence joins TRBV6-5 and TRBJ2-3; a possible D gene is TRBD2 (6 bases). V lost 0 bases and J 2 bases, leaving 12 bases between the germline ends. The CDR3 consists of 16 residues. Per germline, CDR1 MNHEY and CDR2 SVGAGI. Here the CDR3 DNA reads TGTGCCAGCAGTTACTCAACTGGCGGGGTCACAGATACGCAGTATTTT. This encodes CASSYSTGGVTDTQYF.

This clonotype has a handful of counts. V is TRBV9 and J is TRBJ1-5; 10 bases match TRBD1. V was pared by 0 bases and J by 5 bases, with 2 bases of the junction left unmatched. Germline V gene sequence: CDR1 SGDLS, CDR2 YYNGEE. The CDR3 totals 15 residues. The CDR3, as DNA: TGTGCCAGCAGCGTAGACGGACAGGGGGATCAGCCCCAGCATTTT. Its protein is CASSVDGQGDQPQHF.

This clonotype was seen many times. The CDR3 DNA is TGTGCCAGCAGCAGGGGAAATTTAAATTCACCCCTCCACTTT. This codes for CASSRGNLNSPLHF. This rearrangement joins TRBV9 to TRBJ1-6; tentatively, D is TRBD1 (5 bases). There are 14 residues in the CDR3. The germline gives CDR1 SGDLS, CDR2 YYNGEE. V lost 4 bases and J lost 7, with 12 bases in between.

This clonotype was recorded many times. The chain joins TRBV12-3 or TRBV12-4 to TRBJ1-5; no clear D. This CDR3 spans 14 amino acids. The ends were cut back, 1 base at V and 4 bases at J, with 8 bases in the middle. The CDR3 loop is CASSLVDRNQPQHF. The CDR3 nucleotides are TGTGCCAGCAGTTTAGTAGATAGAAATCAGCCCCAGCATTTT.

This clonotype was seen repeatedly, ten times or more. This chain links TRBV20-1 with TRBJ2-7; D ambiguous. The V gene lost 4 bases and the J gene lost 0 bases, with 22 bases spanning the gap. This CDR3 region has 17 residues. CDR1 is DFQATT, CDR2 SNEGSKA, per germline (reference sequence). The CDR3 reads CSATPPGAGLSSYEQYF. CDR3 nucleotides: TGCAGTGCTACCCCCCCCGGCGCAGGCTTAAGCTCCTACGAGCAGTACTTC.